The TCR beta chain under discussion was sequenced for a study of blood T cell repertoires in COVID-19. Sequenced by immunoSEQ multiplex PCR; TCRdb stores in-frame clones only, minus some. Among approximately 41,000 clones listed, about four fifths were seen once. J gave up 7 bases and V 6 bases, and 3 bases lay outside the gene matches. Germline-derived CDR1 and CDR2 are MNHNS and SASEGT. CDR3 length equals 14 residues. The chain employs TRBV6-1 and TRBJ1-6; TRBD1 matches 10 bases. Sequenced: peripheral blood. This receptor was obtained from a woman of 80 years or more with acute or convalescent COVID-19. The CDR3 DNA reads TGTGCCAGCAGACAGGGACAGGGGAATTCACCCCTCCACTTT. This sequence encodes CASRQGQGNSPLHF.